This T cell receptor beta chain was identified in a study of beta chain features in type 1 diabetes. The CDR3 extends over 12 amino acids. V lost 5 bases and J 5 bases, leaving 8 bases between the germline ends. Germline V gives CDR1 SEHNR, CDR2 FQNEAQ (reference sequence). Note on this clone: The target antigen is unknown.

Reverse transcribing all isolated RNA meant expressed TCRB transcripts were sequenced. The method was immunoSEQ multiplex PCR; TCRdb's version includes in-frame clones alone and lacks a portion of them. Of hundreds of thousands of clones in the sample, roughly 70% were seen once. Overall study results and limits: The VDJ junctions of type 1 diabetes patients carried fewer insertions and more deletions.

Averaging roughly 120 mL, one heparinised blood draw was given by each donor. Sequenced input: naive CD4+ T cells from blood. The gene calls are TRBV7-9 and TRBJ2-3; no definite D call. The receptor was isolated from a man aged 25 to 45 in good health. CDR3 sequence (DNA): TGTGCCAGCAGCAGCAGGTTAGATACGCAGTATTTT. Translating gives CASSSRLDTQYF.